These T cell receptor beta chains were read from a single sample in a study of CD8 T cells in ankylosing spondylitis. TCRdb ran MiXCR on the 5' RACE reads and lists one entry per CDR3 protein. The sample carries 700,000 to 1,000,000 distinct CDR3 sequences, roughly 10% recorded once. Sequencing used blood, either unsorted or a sorted T cell fraction (not recorded which). All receptors derive from a male donor with ankylosing spondylitis. Each CDR3 is given with its conserved first and last residue. Fields, in order: J gene, V gene, D gene, clone size, CDR3 DNA, CDR3 protein. D genes are given only for firm matches. Where a row states a size, it is once, few, many or the class of an expanded clone; other rows omit it.

TRBJ1-1	TRBV6-2/TRBV6-3	NA	NA	TGTGCCAGCAGTTACTCGGGAGGGGCTGAAGCTTTCTTT	CASSYSGGAEAFF
TRBJ1-4	TRBV15	NA	few	TGTGCCACCAGGTTCTCTAATGAAAAACTGTTTTTT	CATRFSNEKLFF
TRBJ2-7	TRBV29-1	NA	many	TGCAGCGTTTCCGGGACATGGAACGAGCAGTACTTC	CSVSGTWNEQYF
TRBJ2-5	TRBV20-1	TRBD1	NA	TGCAGTGCCCCGAGCCGGACAGGACAAGAGACCCAGTACTTC	CSAPSRTGQETQYF
TRBJ2-7	TRBV27	NA	many	TGTGCCAGCAGTTTGGGACCAGGCTACGGGGAGCAGTACTTC	CASSLGPGYGEQYF
TRBJ2-7	TRBV9	TRBD1	few	TGTGCCAGCAGCGCCTTGGGACAGTCCTACGAGCAGTACTTC	CASSALGQSYEQYF
TRBJ1-2	TRBV5-1	NA	NA	TGCGCCAGTAGGGACTCTTCGGTTGGCTATGGCTACACCTTC	CASRDSSVGYGYTF
TRBJ2-1	TRBV11-2	TRBD1	many	TGTGCCAGCAGCCCCGGACAGGGTTCGGGTGAGCAGTTCTTC	CASSPGQGSGEQFF
TRBJ2-4	TRBV6-5	NA	many	TGTGCCAGCAGTTACGGGGGGGGTACAGGGAGTAACATTCAGTACTTC	CASSYGGGTGSNIQYF
TRBJ2-5	TRBV5-6	TRBD2	few	TGTGCCAGCAGCTTGTCCCCTAGCGGGAGGGAAGAGACCCAGTACTTC	CASSLSPSGREETQYF
TRBJ2-2	TRBV5-4	TRBD1	few	TGTGCCAGCAGCTTTCGGGACAGGGAGACCGGGGAGCTGTTTTTT	CASSFRDRETGELFF